This TCR beta chain was sequenced in a study of T cell changes during pregnancy in multiple sclerosis (dated by TCRdb to the late 2010s). Study-wide context: The study examined how the T cell repertoire changed over the course of pregnancy in women with multiple sclerosis.

As for this clone: No cognate antigen has been identified for it. No much larger clone is present one base from it, and per-base qualities are unavailable.

Relative to germline, V is 4 bases shorter and J is 0 bases shorter, with 11 bases between their ends. From the cysteine through the phenylalanine, the CDR3 covers 14 amino acids. The retained sequence is limited to the CDR3, 42 bases, with the frame set at the first base. The germline V gene (reference sequence) yields SGHKS for CDR1 and YYEKEE for CDR2. Library preparation employed the immunoSEQ multiplex PCR assay. TCRdb obtained this table from immuneACCESS and retained in-frame rearrangements with V and J assigned. These tables miss some clones; where compared with another copy, unresolved V genes account for less than half of the shortfall, and the remainder is unexplained. The sample table lists 50,000 or so clones, around 93% of them with a count of one. The ten most abundant clones make up 5% to 7% of the sample.

The TCR sequence derives from a female donor with multiple sclerosis, enrolled in a pregnancy study. The chain is assembled from TRBV5-5 and TRBJ2-7, with a weak D call of TRBD2 (5 bases match). Material: CD8+ T cells from peripheral blood mononuclear cells, obtained in the first trimester of pregnancy. In nucleotide form, the sequence is TGTGCCAGCAGCCTAGGACTGATCTCCTACGAGCAGTACTTC. This is translated as CASSLGLISYEQYF.